Reported below is one TCR beta chain. The sample holds many counts of this clonotype. No antigen is known for it. No quality values exist for individual bases; no much larger clone is one base distant. This sample was included in a study of read filtering for tumor transcriptome and immune sequencing (dated by TCRdb to 2020 to 2021). For the wider study: The cohort was composed of 17 to 20 male and 14 to 15 female patients, with a mean age of 65.9 years and an age range of roughly 45 to 90. After DNase treatment, whole-transcriptome libraries were prepared with the TruSeq RNA Access Library Prep Kit. Per sample, about 4 to 10.27 million TCR-region mapped reads were obtained with IR-seq, compared with only about 80 to 1,400 with RNA-seq. By revised international staging, roughly 8 patients were R-ISS I, about 17 were R-ISS II and 6 or 7 were R-ISS III. Using the same bone marrow samples, the study compared TCR repertoires obtained by targeted immune repertoire sequencing with those obtained by bulk whole-transcriptome sequencing. One main goal was a read-filtering strategy for immune repertoire data, in particular deciding whether clonotypes backed by only one read should be removed. The full study reports these points: Compared with RNA-seq, IR-seq captured clonotypes at much greater depth and more reliably, and a smaller IR-seq throughput was enough to identify most of the shared clonotypes. The correlation between IR-seq and RNA-seq shared clonotype proportions rose when single-read clonotypes were removed. The sorted CD138-negative fraction was not purified T cells but a mixed bone marrow immune population. In IR-seq, single-read clonotypes were about 81.9% of clonotypes but around 3.2% of total reads; in RNA-seq they were around 75% of clonotypes and approximately 40% of reads.

V is clipped by 3 bases and J by 4 bases, and the sequence between their germline boundaries is 13 bases long. CDR1 and CDR2 are read off the germline V gene as ENHRY and SYGVKD. The CDR3 runs 15 residues from the cysteine to the phenylalanine. The CDR3 DNA has 45 bases and is translated from base 1. Every patient had bone marrow sampled at the time of active disease. Ficoll-Hypaque density gradient centrifugation was used to isolate bone marrow mononuclear cells. Myeloma plasma cells were removed and CD138-negative cells were obtained by negative selection following labeling with CD138 magnetic microbeads on a MACS separator. Purity of the isolated cells was checked by flow cytometry on an Attune NxT using CD138 antibodies. Total RNA was extracted with TRIzol reagent and quantified with a NanoDrop spectrophotometer. For each patient, the CD138-negative bone marrow sample underwent paired RNA-seq and IR-seq.

Starting from approximately 400 ng RNA, TCR libraries were constructed with the Immunoverse kit using molecular barcoded adaptors that cover the alpha/delta and beta/gamma chains. TCR library preparation was performed with the same RNA that was used for transcriptome sequencing. Sequencing of TCR libraries was carried out on an Illumina HiSeq 4000 with 2 x 150 cycles. The original methods were these. With MiXCR, TCR reads were aligned to human V, D, J and C references and assembled into CDR3 clonotypes, with quality filtering and error correction included. Clonotype counts and gene usage diversity were analyzed with the tcR package in R. For inspection of raw mapping reads, RNA-seq reads were mapped by STAR aligner version 2.5.3a onto GRCh37 of the human genome. To test how sequencing depth affected the clonotypes detected, IR-seq fastq files were randomly downsampled with Seqtk 1.3. TCRdb applied fastp at Q25 and MiXCR to the public reads, then kept only in-frame beta chains. Every CDR3 protein is listed once, alongside the most common genes and DNA of its rows. TCRdb's processing, not the authors', yielded these V and J calls. For this sample the table gives roughly 25,000 distinct CDR3 sequences, of which 20% to 25% were detected only once. The ten largest make up 15% to 20% of the sample.

Sequences were obtained from a population of CD138-negative cells sorted from bone marrow. In the paper's terms, the cell subset or site label means: bone marrow mononuclear cells depleted of CD138+ plasma/myeloma cells by negative magnetic selection. This receptor was obtained from a donor at least 40 years old with multiple myeloma. This receptor chain uses TRBV10-3 and TRBJ2-4; TRBD1 is possibly the D segment (5 matching bases). The nucleotides read TGTGCCATCAGTGAAACTGAAAGGGGTAAAAACATTCAGTACTTC. Translated, this is CAISETERGKNIQYF.